This T cell receptor (beta chain) was sequenced in a study of blood T cell repertoires in COVID-19. Study information: There were acute and convalescent COVID-19 samples, and they came from the United States, Italy and Spain. PBMCs, B-cell-depleted T cells, or T cells provided the cDNA or gDNA that made up the material.

In the authors' workflow: Estimation of nucleated cell counts was performed using reference gene primer amplification. Here immunoSEQ multiplex PCR was the method, and the copy in TCRdb shows in-frame clones only, minus some. That table supplies the V and J calls and clone size; D and trimming were determined from the DNA. Found here are about 360,000 clones, over 70% of them singletons; the top ten hold 2.5% to 3%. J was trimmed by 4 bases and V by 5 bases; bases with no gene match: 2. The CDR3 is made up of 13 amino acids. The V gene's germline CDR1 is MNHEY and CDR2 SVGEGT. What was sequenced was peripheral blood. This receptor was taken from a young man with active or convalescent COVID-19. This chain links TRBV6-2 or TRBV6-3 with TRBJ2-1, with 7 bases fitting TRBD2. CDR3 sequence reads: CASSLREYNEQFF. CDR3 nucleotides: TGTGCCAGCAGTCTGCGGGAGTACAATGAGCAGTTCTTC.